Below, 32 T cell receptor beta chains from the same sample are listed, as sequenced in a study of beta chain bispecific antibodies for T cell cancers. MiXCR, applied by TCRdb to the 5' RACE reads, yields one record per CDR3 protein. This sample has over 20,000 distinct CDR3 sequences, with about 2.7% found just once. Either OKT3 anti-CD3 antibody or CD3/CD28 beads expanded T cells from blood mononuclear cells over roughly three days. No antigen has been assigned to these receptors. Study-level points and caveats: In these mixed samples, most targeted TRBV reads derived from the leukemia cell line.

What was sequenced was healthy donor T cells cultured with leukemia cells. Every receptor here comes from a human donor in good health. Some clones in this sample may be carry-over from other donors' samples.

This chain uses TRBV29-1 with TRBJ2-3, with 7 bases fitting TRBD1. There are 12 residues in the CDR3. Germline CDR1 reads SQVTM; CDR2 reads ANQGSEA. The CDR3 nucleotides read TGCAGAGGTAAAGGGGGCAAGGATACGCAGTATTTT. Residues: CRGKGGKDTQYF.

Ten or more counts support this clonotype. This chain uses TRBV29-1 with TRBJ2-1; TRBD1 matches at 9 bases. Per germline, CDR1 SQVTM and CDR2 ANQGSEA. V shed 6 bases, J shed 5 bases, and the junction held 14 bases outside the gene matches. CDR3 size: 16 residues. Here the CDR3 DNA reads TGCAGCGTCCAACCCCGACCCGGGACAGGGAACAATGAGCAGTTCTTC. Its protein is CSVQPRPGTGNNEQFF.

The V and J genes are TRBV11-2 and TRBJ1-2, with unresolved D. CDR3 length: 14 residues. Trimming shortened V by 2 bases and J by 8 bases, and 15 bases separated the two germline ends. Germline CDR1 is SGHAT and CDR2 is FQNNGV. The DNA of the CDR3 is TGTGCCAGCAGCTTAATCTCCGGGAGCGTGGGCTACACCTTC. Translation gives CASSLISGSVGYTF.

This clonotype was recorded at least ten times. This rearrangement joins TRBV10-3 to TRBJ1-1, with D unresolved. With 4 bases removed from V and 5 bases from J, the gap between germline ends came to 14 bases. The germline V gene encodes CDR1 ENHRY and CDR2 SYGVKD. CDR3 length: 14 residues. DNA for the CDR3: TGTGCCATCAGTGCGGGAAGCCTTGAGACTGAAGCTTTCTTT. Translating it yields CAISAGSLETEAFF.

This clonotype was picked up many times. This sequence joins TRBV5-1 and TRBJ1-3; 7 nucleotides line up with TRBD1. The CDR3 runs to 16 residues. Trimming at V came to 3 bases and at J to 2 bases, leaving 8 bases not matched to a gene. The germline V gene encodes CDR1 SGHRS and CDR2 YFSETQ. CDR3 sequence reads: CASSSRQGGAGNTIYF. CDR3 in DNA: TGCGCCAGCAGCTCCCGACAGGGAGGTGCTGGAAACACCATATATTTT.

This clonotype was picked up a small number of times. The chain combines TRBV28 with TRBJ2-3; 14 bases agree with TRBD2. V lost 1 base to trimming and J lost 6 bases; unmatched junction nucleotides: 9. CDR3 length: 18 residues. Germline V CDR1 and CDR2: MDHEN, SYDVKM. The CDR3 region is CASSLYGLAGGASDTQYF. CDR3 nucleotides: TGTGCCAGCAGTTTATACGGACTAGCGGGGGGAGCGTCGGATACGCAGTATTTT.

The table lists this clonotype with many counts. The gene calls are TRBV30 and TRBJ1-5, with D unclear. Looked up from germline, CDR1 is GTSNPN and CDR2 is SVGIG (reference sequence). Between the trimmed V and J ends, which lost 1 base and 6 bases, there was a span of 7 bases. The CDR3 has 12 residues. CDR3 in DNA: TGTGCCTGGAGTGATAGTAGTCAGCCCCAGCATTTT. This codes for CAWSDSSQPQHF. Looking up the rest from reference TRBV30 and TRBJ1-5 gives the full variable domain: SQTIHQWPATLVQPVGSPLSLECTVEGTSNPNLYWYRQAAGRGLQLLFYSVGIGQISSEVPQNLSASRPQDRQFILSSKKLLLSDSGFYLCAWSDSSQPQHFGDGTRLSIL.

This clonotype was picked up many times. The V and J genes are TRBV6-1 and TRBJ2-3, with D possibly called TRBD1 or TRBD2 (6 bases each). The V end lost 6 bases, the J end lost 4 bases, and 17 bases lay between the germline ends. The CDR3 is 15 residues long. Germline V gene sequence: CDR1 MNHNS, CDR2 SASEGT. Here the CDR3 reads CASSPYPGAADTQYF. The DNA for the CDR3 is TGTGCCAGCAGCCCTTACCCGGGGGCTGCAGATACGCAGTATTTT.

This clonotype was observed many times. The chain combines TRBV5-1 with TRBJ2-5; 7 nucleotides line up with TRBD2. Looked up from germline, CDR1 is SGHRS and CDR2 is YFSETQ. V trimming: 4 bases; J trimming: 1 base; junction bases outside the gene matches: 4. This CDR3 is 14 amino acids long. This chain's CDR3 is CASSQTSFQETQYF. As DNA, the CDR3 is TGCGCCAGCAGCCAGACTAGCTTCCAAGAGACCCAGTACTTC.

There are many counts of this clonotype. V is TRBV9 and J is TRBJ2-1; TRBD2 is a possible D gene (6 bases). Germline CDR1 reads SGDLS; CDR2 reads YYNGEE. This CDR3 has 16 residues. Trimming removed 0 bases from V and 2 bases from J, with 12 bases in between. CDR3 region: CASSVADGGAYNEQFF. The CDR3, as DNA: TGTGCCAGCAGCGTAGCCGACGGCGGGGCCTACAATGAGCAGTTCTTC.

At least ten counts were recorded for this clonotype. V and J are TRBV30 and TRBJ2-7, with D unresolved. The CDR3 is 12 amino acids. Germline assignment: CDR1 GTSNPN and CDR2 SVGIG (reference sequence). The germline V and J ends were trimmed by 0 bases and 6 bases, with 9 bases remaining between them. CDR3 sequence (DNA): TGTGCCTGGAGTGTTTATGGGATCGAGCAGTACTTC. This encodes CAWSVYGIEQYF.

The table lists this clonotype with many counts. The chain has TRBV21-1 and TRBJ2-7; whether TRBD1, the table's D call, matches the DNA was not checked. TRBV21-1 is a known pseudogene. The CDR3 spans 17 residues. CDR3 coding DNA: TGTGCCAGCAGCCCTACGCGTTGCCGCAGGACAAGTTACGAGCAGTACTTC. Translating gives CASSPTRCRRTSYEQYF.

Only a few counts were recorded for this clonotype. The chain combines TRBV19 with TRBJ2-1; D might be TRBD2 (5 bases). The V gene's germline CDR1 is LNHDA and CDR2 SQIVND (reference sequence). V was cut by 3 bases and J by 6 bases, with 9 bases left in between. This CDR3 is 13 amino acids long. The CDR3, as DNA: TGTGCCAGTAGTATCTCGAGGGCCAATGAGCAGTTCTTC. Translating it yields CASSISRANEQFF.

By sample fraction, this clonotype is medium-sized. The rearrangement uses TRBV5-1 and TRBJ1-1; 7 nucleotides align to TRBD1. J gave up 0 bases and V 4 bases, and 9 bases lay outside the gene matches. The CDR3 has 16 residues. Germline V gene sequence: CDR1 SGHRS, CDR2 YFSETQ. In DNA form, the CDR3 reads TGCGCCAGCAGCGACGGACAGGCGGTGATGAACACTGAAGCTTTCTTT. As protein: CASSDGQAVMNTEAFF.

The table lists this clonotype with many counts. V gene TRBV19 combines with J gene TRBJ1-5, with D perhaps matching TRBD1 (6 bases). The CDR3 totals 13 residues. Trimming removed 5 bases from V and 5 bases from J, with 10 bases in between. Germline values: CDR1 LNHDA, CDR2 SQIVND (reference sequence). The CDR3 loop reads CASSWGAYQPQHF. The DNA of the CDR3 is TGTGCCAGTAGTTGGGGGGCCTATCAGCCCCAGCATTTT.

This clonotype was counted a few times. V is TRBV21-1 and J is TRBJ1-1. TRBV21-1 is a pseudogene segment. The CDR3 is made up of 24 amino acids. CDR3 region: CASSSPIREPTCPPTNQMNTEAFF. The CDR3 nucleotides are TGTGCCAGCAGCAGTCCGATAAGGGAACCAACTTGCCCGCCGACAAATCAGATGAACACTGAAGCTTTCTTT.

This clonotype was observed many times. The chain links TRBV11-2 to TRBJ2-5, with 8 positions matching TRBD2. The CDR3 sequence is 14 residues long. Germline CDR1 is SGHAT and CDR2 is FQNNGV. V was pared by 5 bases and J by 1 base, with 3 bases of the junction left unmatched. The CDR3 loop is CASSGRGVQETQYF. In DNA, the CDR3 is TGTGCCAGCAGCGGGCGGGGGGTCCAAGAGACCCAGTACTTC. Using reference TRBV11-2 and TRBJ2-5 for the parts outside the CDR3, the full variable domain is EAGVAQSPRYKIIEKRQSVAFWCNPISGHATLYWYQQILGQGPKLLIQFQNNGVVDDSQLPKDRFSAERLKGVDSTLKIQPAKLEDSAVYLCASSGRGVQETQYFGPGTRLLVL.

This clonotype was detected ten times or more. The V gene is TRBV4-1, the J gene TRBJ1-5; the D is unclear. Trimming removed 3 bases from V and 6 bases from J, with 15 bases in between. Germline CDR1 and CDR2: MGHRA and YSYEKL. The CDR3 covers 15 residues. The CDR3 loop is CASSQWADNTQPQHF. The DNA for the CDR3 is TGCGCCAGCAGCCAGTGGGCAGATAATACTCAGCCCCAGCATTTT.

This clonotype was counted many times. The chain uses TRBV5-5 and TRBJ2-1; maybe TRBD1 (6 bases). V was cut by 2 bases and J by 8 bases, with 14 bases left in between. CDR1 and CDR2 (germline): SGHKS, YYEKEE (reference sequence). The CDR3 has 14 residues. The chain's CDR3 is CASSFTTGYYEQFF. CDR3 bases: TGTGCCAGCAGCTTTACCACAGGGTATTATGAGCAGTTCTTC. Looking up the rest from reference TRBV5-5 and TRBJ2-1 gives the full variable domain: DAGVTQSPTHLIKTRGQQVTLRCSPISGHKSVSWYQQVLGQGPQFIFQYYEKEERGRGNFPDRFSARQFPNYSSELNVNALLLGDSALYLCASSFTTGYYEQFFGPGTRLTVL.

This clonotype was seen at least ten times. The chain combines TRBV5-1 with TRBJ2-5; D is perhaps TRBD1 or TRBD2 (6 bases each). Germline V gene data show CDR1 as SGHRS and CDR2 as YFSETQ. Trimming took 4 bases from V and 2 from J, leaving 15 bases between them. The CDR3 is made up of 15 amino acids. CDR3 sequence reads: CASSPWGASQETQYF. CDR3 DNA: TGCGCCAGCAGCCCTTGGGGGGCCTCTCAAGAGACCCAGTACTTC. Filled out from reference TRBV5-1 and TRBJ2-5, the complete variable domain reads KAGVTQTPRYLIKTRGQQVTLSCSPISGHRSVSWYQQTPGQGLQFLFEYFSETQRNKGNFPGRFSGRQFSNSRSEMNVSTLELGDSALYLCASSPWGASQETQYFGPGTRLLVL.

The sample holds many counts of this clonotype. The chain couples TRBV13 to TRBJ2-3, with 8 bases lining up with TRBD1. This CDR3 is built from 16 residues. The V gene end was trimmed by 5 bases and the J gene end by 3 bases; junction bases not matched to a gene: 10. The germline CDR1 and CDR2 sequences are PRHDT and FYEKMQ (reference sequence). CDR3 in amino acids: CASSPPPGQVTDTQYF. The CDR3 DNA is TGTGCCAGCAGCCCACCTCCGGGACAGGTAACAGATACGCAGTATTTT.

At least ten counts were recorded for this clonotype. The CDR3, as DNA: TGTGCCGGCCGTGGAAGGACCGCGGGACAAGAGACCCAGTACTTC. This codes for CAGRGRTAGQETQYF. This chain connects TRBV28 to TRBJ2-5; possible D gene TRBD2, 6 bases. Germline V gives CDR1 MDHEN, CDR2 SYDVKM. V was pared by 11 bases and J by 2 bases, with 21 bases between. CDR3 length: 15 amino acids. Full variable domain (missing parts from reference TRBV28 and TRBJ2-5): DVKVTQSSRYLVKRTGEKVFLECVQDMDHENMFWYRQDPGLGLRLIYFSYDVKMKEKGDIPEGYSVSREKKERFSLILESASTNQTSMYLCAGRGRTAGQETQYFGPGTRLLVL.

The J gene is TRBJ2-1, the V gene TRBV19, with 10 bases matching TRBD1. CDR3 length: 14 residues. CDR1 is LNHDA, CDR2 SQIVND, per germline (reference sequence). This CDR3 reads CATSGGTGVNEQFF. DNA of the CDR3: TGTGCAACCAGTGGTGGGACAGGGGTAAATGAGCAGTTCTTC. The whole variable domain, remainder taken from reference TRBV19 and TRBJ2-1, is DGGITQSPKYLFRKEGQNVTLSCEQNLNHDAMYWYRQDPGQGLRLIYYSQIVNDFQKGDIAEGYSVSREKKESFPLTVTSAQKNPTAFYLCATSGGTGVNEQFFGPGTRLTVL.

This clonotype came up many times. J is TRBJ2-7 and V is TRBV5-1; TRBD2 is a possible D gene (6 bases). Deletions cut 1 base from V and 4 bases from J, with 18 bases between. CDR1 and CDR2 (germline): SGHRS, YFSETQ. The CDR3 runs to 16 residues. The CDR3 DNA sequence: TGCGCCAGCAGCTTGACGGGGGAAAATCTTATGTACGAGCAGTACTTC. It encodes CASSLTGENLMYEQYF.

This clonotype is termed medium-sized. The rearrangement uses TRBV7-8 and TRBJ1-1, with D possibly matching TRBD1 (5 bases). V lost 1 base to trimming and J lost 8 bases, with 20 bases between them. Germline CDR1 reads SGHVS; CDR2 reads FQNEAQ. The CDR3 sequence is 16 residues long. In DNA, the CDR3 is TGTGCCAGCAGCTTAGTGGCTCCAACGACCGACAGAGAAGCTTTCTTT. This codes for CASSLVAPTTDREAFF.

This clonotype was recorded at least ten times. This chain joins TRBV7-6 and TRBJ2-3, with 9 bases fitting TRBD2. CDR3 length: 19 amino acids. V lost 1 base, J lost 1 base, and 12 bases stayed unmatched. The germline gives CDR1 SGHVS, CDR2 FNYEAQ. CDR3: CASSLGFSGGPLGTDTQYF. The CDR3 DNA follows: TGTGCCAGCAGCTTAGGGTTTAGCGGGGGTCCTCTCGGCACAGATACGCAGTATTTT.

This clonotype came up many times. V is TRBV5-1 and J is TRBJ2-6; no clear D. With 4 bases removed from V and 0 bases from J, the gap between germline ends came to 5 bases. The CDR3 is made up of 14 amino acids. Germline V gene sequence: CDR1 SGHRS, CDR2 YFSETQ. CDR3 sequence reads: CASSTHSGANVLTF. The CDR3 region has the DNA TGCGCCAGCAGCACCCACTCTGGGGCCAACGTCCTGACTTTC. The full variable domain, its missing parts supplied by reference TRBV5-1 and TRBJ2-6, is KAGVTQTPRYLIKTRGQQVTLSCSPISGHRSVSWYQQTPGQGLQFLFEYFSETQRNKGNFPGRFSGRQFSNSRSEMNVSTLELGDSALYLCASSTHSGANVLTFGAGSRLTVL.

The table lists this clonotype with many counts. The rearrangement uses TRBV7-8 and TRBJ2-5, with D possibly TRBD2 on 5 matching bases. Trimming removed 5 bases from V and 5 bases from J, with 21 bases in between. Per the germline V gene, CDR1 is SGHVS and CDR2 is FQNEAQ. There are 16 residues in the CDR3. CDR3 sequence (DNA): TGTGCCAGCAGCACTCCCCGGGATCAGACGCTGGAGACCCAGTACTTC. It codes for CASSTPRDQTLETQYF.

This clonotype was recorded at least ten times. The rearrangement uses TRBV5-1 and TRBJ2-3; 12 bases map to TRBD1. CDR1 is SGHRS and CDR2 is YFSETQ in the germline V gene. This CDR3 has 16 residues. With 4 bases clipped from V and 9 bases from J, the junction kept 12 bases outside the gene matches. The CDR3 DNA sequence: TGCGCCAGCAGCGATTTACCCGGGACAGGGGGCAGCACGCAGTATTTT. Encoded protein: CASSDLPGTGGSTQYF.

The V and J genes are TRBV7-9 and TRBJ2-5; no firm D call. Germline V gene data show CDR1 as SEHNR and CDR2 as FQNEAQ (reference sequence). This CDR3 comprises 16 residues. Trimming cost V 0 bases and J 3 bases, with 14 bases left between them. The CDR3 protein is CASSLASVAFEETQYF. The DNA for the CDR3 is TGTGCCAGCAGCTTAGCGTCGGTTGCTTTCGAAGAGACCCAGTACTTC.

This clonotype has a count of ten or more. V and J are TRBV7-9 and TRBJ2-2; D gene unclear. V lost 2 bases to trimming and J lost 0 bases, with 13 bases between them. The CDR3 totals 17 residues. Germline V CDR1 and CDR2: SEHNR, FQNEAQ (reference sequence). The CDR3, as DNA: TGTGCCAGCAGCTTACGTTCGGGCGCGACGAACACCGGGGAGCTGTTTTTT. Translated: CASSLRSGATNTGELFF.

This clonotype was detected ten times or more. This chain uses TRBV29-1 with TRBJ1-2; D is possibly TRBD1 (5 bases). In germline, CDR1 is SQVTM, CDR2 ANQGSEA. The CDR3 has 12 amino acids. V lost 7 bases, J lost 8 bases, and 17 bases lay in between. The CDR3 spells CSARTGTRGYTF. The CDR3 DNA is TGCAGCGCTCGCACAGGAACTCGCGGCTACACCTTC. Together with reference TRBV29-1 and TRBJ1-2, the CDR3 gives the full variable domain: SAVISQKPSRDICQRGTSLTIQCQVDSQVTMMFWYRQQPGQSLTLIATANQGSEATYESGFVIDKFPISRPNLTFSTLTVSNMSPEDSSIYLCSARTGTRGYTFGSGTRLTVV.